Listed below are T cell receptor beta chains from one sample, sequenced in a study of metastatic and nonmetastatic thyroid tumors. TCRdb redid the clone calls on the PCR reads using MiXCR. The data hold roughly 30,000 clones, with roughly 3.7% observed a single time. Sequencing input: blood. The receptors stem from a male donor with papillary thyroid cancer or a benign thyroid nodule (not recorded which). Some clones in this sample may be carry-over from other donors' samples. The CDR3 runs from the conserved cysteine through the conserved F or W. Part of the rows lack a size; the others show once, few, many or a class for expanded clones.

v_call	j_call	clone_size	cdr3_aa
TRBV20-1	TRBJ2-7	many	CSARKLAEPYEQYF
TRBV12-3/TRBV12-4	TRBJ2-7	few	CASSLRQGALEQYF
TRBV15	TRBJ2-3	few	CATSRDDGTDTQYF
TRBV2	TRBJ2-2	few	CASRKRDGNTGELFF
TRBV12-3/TRBV12-4	TRBJ1-3	.	CAVSSGASGNTIYF
TRBV28	TRBJ1-1	few	CASPPGQGNTEAFF
TRBV27	TRBJ1-5	few	CASSPLSNQPQHF
TRBV6-1	TRBJ1-1	few	CASSQTRNTEAFF
TRBV6-1	TRBJ1-2	medium-sized	CASSLGPYGYTF
TRBV5-1	TRBJ1-2	few	CASRQLGLYYGYTF
TRBV10-3	TRBJ2-2	few	CAISERYGVSGELFF
TRBV6-5	TRBJ1-2	few	CAISYGAGGGYTF
TRBV29-1	TRBJ2-4	many	CSALGPLAKNIQYF
TRBV6-1	TRBJ1-2	few	CASSLGTCYNYGYTF
TRBV5-1	TRBJ2-3	.	CASSIGQGSTDTQYF
TRBV28	TRBJ1-6	.	CASSTGPSYNSPLHF
TRBV6-1	TRBJ2-3	few	CASSIGHTDTQYF
TRBV9	TRBJ2-3	medium-sized	CASSVEGGSTDTQYF
TRBV12-3/TRBV12-4	TRBJ2-1	medium-sized	CASSFVNEQFF
TRBV28	TRBJ1-5	few	CARSTPGQGRQPQNF
TRBV11-2	TRBJ1-1	.	CASSPMSNTEAFF
TRBV6-1	TRBJ2-7	medium-sized	CASSQQLPSYEQYF
TRBV9	TRBJ2-2	many	CASSVAGVRLGSNTGELFF
TRBV7-9	TRBJ2-1	few	CASSSWEASNYEQFF
TRBV11-2	TRBJ2-2	.	CASGTNKATGELFF
TRBV27	TRBJ2-7	few	CASSHRSLAYEQYF
TRBV27	TRBJ1-6	few	CASSLTNNSPLHF
TRBV5-1	TRBJ1-2	many	CASSPPSTGIVYTF
TRBV5-1	TRBJ2-1	.	CASRRGQDNEQFF
TRBV5-1	TRBJ2-5	many	CASSFGGDTYQETQCF
TRBV10-3	TRBJ2-1	few	CAISEFGLAYNEQFF
TRBV7-9	TRBJ2-7	many	CASSPTGGTQDEQYF
TRBV19	TRBJ1-5	many	CASSPSSGADNQPQHF
TRBV12-3/TRBV12-4	TRBJ2-3	medium-sized	CASSLRTTDTQYF
TRBV27	TRBJ1-1	.	CASSFNRGNTEAFF
TRBV30	TRBJ1-2	many	CAWSVGPIYGYTF
TRBV2	TRBJ1-6	many	CASSDLEGRNSPLHF
TRBV6-2/TRBV6-3	TRBJ2-4	many	CASSLVAKNIQYF
TRBV6-2/TRBV6-3	TRBJ1-4	medium-sized	CASRSTVDKLFF
TRBV19	TRBJ1-6	few	CASSTSGGSPLHF
TRBV27	TRBJ2-3	many	CASSRIGVADTQYF
TRBV6-2/TRBV6-3	TRBJ1-1	.	CASTRQGSVNTGAFF
TRBV3-1	TRBJ2-3	many	CASSPGLDHTDTQYF
TRBV27	TRBJ1-2	few	CASSLMPSGAYGYTF
TRBV15	TRBJ1-1	many	CATSREFGTTEAFF
TRBV6-1	TRBJ2-7	few	CASSESPAGNYEQYF
TRBV6-2/TRBV6-3	TRBJ2-7	few	CASRNTARDSYEQYF
TRBV5-1	TRBJ2-3	many	CASSRGLAVGEDTQYF
TRBV28	TRBJ1-6	many	CASSFGGQGINNSPLHF
TRBV5-1	TRBJ2-1	medium-sized	CASSPQRNYNEQFF
TRBV9	TRBJ2-7	few	CASSPRLAGAYEQYF
TRBV6-1	TRBJ1-5	many	CASSSDSNQPQHF
TRBV5-6	TRBJ2-7	many	CASSSLWRQSSYEQYF
TRBV11-2	TRBJ2-7	medium-sized	CASSLGGTGMTYEQYF
TRBV12-3/TRBV12-4	TRBJ2-7	few	CASSLGLNYEQYF
TRBV7-3	TRBJ2-3	few	CASSSRGNKGTDTQYF
TRBV7-2	TRBJ1-5	many	CASSLNSVNQPQHF
TRBV30	TRBJ2-1	many	CAWGIYNEQFF
TRBV12-3/TRBV12-4	TRBJ1-6	.	CASSLGQAYNSPLHF
TRBV2	TRBJ1-2	.	CASSAQGSYGYTF